The 26 T cell receptor beta chains below all came from one sample that was sequenced in a study of regulatory T cells in long-lasting Graves disease. Time point indicated: persistent/refractory GD, antithyroid drugs over 5 years with positive TRAb. There was RNA extracted from PBMCs, and the TCR library was made from it. Arm-PCR of CDR3 regions and iRepertoire HTBI primers were the basis on which TCR beta libraries were built. TCRdb reprocessed the multiplex PCR reads with MiXCR, giving one entry per CDR3 protein. Here the sample spans over 350,000 distinct CDR3 sequences, around 21% being singletons. This specimen was peripheral blood mononuclear cells (PBMCs), taken when the disease was refractory, from a patient treated with antithyroid drugs. These receptors came from a female donor with Graves disease.

This clonotype was seen only a few times. The rearrangement links TRBV4-2 to TRBJ1-2; D is undetermined. Trimming stripped 0 bases from V and 2 bases from J, with 7 bases between. The CDR3 spans 14 residues. Per the germline V gene, CDR1 is LGHNA and CDR2 is YNFKEQ. The CDR3 here is CASSQDILNYGYTF. The CDR3 DNA sequence: TGTGCCAGCAGCCAAGACATTCTGAACTATGGCTACACCTTC.

As to this clonotype: A much larger clonotype is one base distant, so this may be a read error. The CDR3 here is CASSHDNRPGELFF. The CDR3 DNA sequence: TGTGCCAGCAGTCACGATAACAGGCCCGGGGAGCTGTTTTTT. The chain joins TRBV6-1 to TRBJ2-2; the D gene is possibly TRBD1 (5 bases). The CDR3 is made up of 14 amino acids. Germline CDR1 MNHNS, CDR2 SASEGT. V lost 5 bases and J 6 bases, leaving 13 bases between the germline ends.

For this clonotype: A much larger clone lies one base from this, so it may be a read error. V is TRBV7-8 and J is TRBJ1-2, with unresolved D. The germline V gene encodes CDR1 SGHVS and CDR2 FQNEAQ. This CDR3 spans 13 amino acids. Between the trimmed V and J ends, which lost 2 bases and 7 bases, there was a span of 11 bases. CDR3 residues: CASSLRASCGYTF. In DNA, the CDR3 is TGTGCCAGCAGCTTACGAGCTAGCTGTGGCTACACCTTC. The complete variable domain, with remaining parts taken from reference TRBV7-8 and TRBJ1-2, reads GAGVSQSPRYKVAKRGQDVALRCDPISGHVSLFWYQQALGQGPEFLTYFQNEAQLDKSGLPSDRFFAERPEGSVSTLKIQRTQQEDSAVYLCASSLRASCGYTFGSGTRLTVV.

Many counts were recorded for this clonotype. The V call is TRBV29-1, the J call TRBJ1-2, with a possible D match to TRBD1 (6 bases). The V and J ends lost 2 bases and 7 bases respectively, with 11 bases between them. The CDR3 length is 12 residues. Germline V CDR1 and CDR2: SQVTM, ANQGSEA. The CDR3 DNA reads as TGCAGCGTTGAAAAAGTAGGGGGTGGCTACACCTTC. Its protein is CSVEKVGGGYTF. Looking up the rest from reference TRBV29-1 and TRBJ1-2 gives the full variable domain: SAVISQKPSRDICQRGTSLTIQCQVDSQVTMMFWYRQQPGQSLTLIATANQGSEATYESGFVIDKFPISRPNLTFSTLTVSNMSPEDSSIYLCSVEKVGGGYTFGSGTRLTVV.

This clonotype was seen repeatedly, ten times or more. The rearrangement links TRBV20-1 to TRBJ2-5; D is unclear. The CDR3 is 12 amino acids. V lost 6 bases, J lost 5 bases, and 13 bases lay in between. CDR1 DFQATT and CDR2 SNEGSKA come from the germline V gene (reference sequence). The DNA for the CDR3 is TGCAGTGCCGGACCGTTAACGGAGACCCAGTACTTC. It yields the protein CSAGPLTETQYF.

This clonotype was counted between two and nine times. The chain recombines TRBV5-5 with TRBJ1-2; D not resolved. Trimming cost V 4 bases and J 6 bases, with 13 bases left between them. The germline gives CDR1 SGHKS, CDR2 YYEKEE (reference sequence). The CDR3 has 13 amino acids. The CDR3 sequence: CASSPAARDGYTF. Here the CDR3 DNA reads TGTGCCAGCAGCCCGGCCGCGAGAGATGGCTACACCTTC. Supplemented by reference TRBV5-5 and TRBJ1-2, the full variable domain reads DAGVTQSPTHLIKTRGQQVTLRCSPISGHKSVSWYQQVLGQGPQFIFQYYEKEERGRGNFPDRFSARQFPNYSSELNVNALLLGDSALYLCASSPAARDGYTFGSGTRLTVV.

The rearrangement joins TRBV4-3 to TRBJ1-6; the D is unclear. With 1 base removed from V and 2 bases from J, the gap between germline ends came to 3 bases. This CDR3 contains 14 residues. CDR1 LGHNA and CDR2 YSLEER come from the germline V gene. The CDR3 coding sequence is TGCGCCAGCAGCCAAGGGGCCTATAATTCACCCCTCCACTTT. Its translation is CASSQGAYNSPLHF.

The gene calls are TRBV2 and TRBJ2-1; unclear D gene. The V and J ends lost 6 bases and 8 bases respectively, with 20 bases between them. The CDR3 sequence is 15 residues long. The germline V gene has CDR1 SNHLY and CDR2 FYNNEI. CDR3 DNA: TGTGCCAGCAGCGAATCCCATCGTGTAGACGATGAGCAGTTCTTC. Its translation is CASSESHRVDDEQFF.

This clonotype was observed once. This chain links TRBV4-3 with TRBJ1-4, with a possible D match to TRBD1 (5 bases). This CDR3 spans 18 amino acids. V was shortened by 5 bases and J by 1 base, with 20 bases between the two germline ends. CDR1 and CDR2 from the germline V gene are LGHNA and YSLEER. The CDR3 reads CASSVWSGGTLTNEKLFF. In nucleotides, the CDR3 is TGCGCCAGCAGCGTTTGGAGTGGGGGGACTCTAACTAATGAAAAACTGTTTTTT.

With regard to this clonotype: The final CDR3 position lacks the conserved phenylalanine or tryptophan, pointing to a likely read error. The rearrangement links TRBV29-1 to TRBJ2-6; D gene unclear. CDR1 and CDR2 from the germline V gene are SQVTM and ANQGSEA. V lost 6 bases, J lost 4 bases, and 7 bases lay in between. This CDR3 region has 12 residues. This CDR3 is CSVSWGANVLTL. CDR3 sequence (DNA): TGCAGCGTCTCGTGGGGGGCCAACGTCCTGACTCTC.

J is TRBJ2-1 and V is TRBV6-5; 7 bases line up with TRBD1. V lost 4 bases, J lost 7 bases, and 1 base stayed unmatched. This CDR3 has 12 residues. Germline V gives CDR1 MNHEY, CDR2 SVGAGI. The CDR3: CASSSTGNEQFF. The DNA for the CDR3 is TGTGCCAGCAGTTCGACAGGGAATGAGCAGTTCTTC.

This clonotype has just a few counts. The chain has TRBV13 and TRBJ1-6; no firm D call. The V gene lost 0 bases and the J gene lost 8 bases, with 11 bases spanning the gap. CDR3 size: 15 residues. CDR1 is PRHDT and CDR2 is FYEKMQ in the germline V gene (reference sequence). The chain's CDR3 is CASSLGPGLDSPLHF. CDR3 sequence (DNA): TGTGCCAGCAGCTTAGGCCCAGGACTGGATTCACCCCTCCACTTT. The entire variable domain, with the rest obtained from reference TRBV13 and TRBJ1-6, is as follows: AAGVIQSPRHLIKEKRETATLKCYPIPRHDTVYWYQQGPGQDPQFLISFYEKMQSDKGSIPDRFSAQQFSDYHSELNMSSLELGDSALYFCASSLGPGLDSPLHFGNGTRLTVT.

The V call is TRBV10-3, the J call TRBJ2-2, with D unresolved. Germline V gene sequence: CDR1 ENHRY, CDR2 SYGVKD. The V and J ends lost 0 bases and 6 bases respectively, with 8 bases between them. This CDR3 has 14 amino acids. The CDR3, as DNA: TGTGCCATCAGTGAGTCTTGGGGATCCGGGGAGCTGTTTTTT. This gives the protein CAISESWGSGELFF.

This clonotype has just a few counts. The V call is TRBV5-6, the J call TRBJ2-7; 8 positions match TRBD1. Germline V gene lookup returns CDR1 SGHDT and CDR2 YYEEEE. The CDR3 has 15 amino acids. Germline trimming cut 2 bases from V and 4 bases from J; bases unmatched to any gene: 8. The CDR3 loop reads CASSFDRGYHYEQYF. In DNA form, the CDR3 reads TGTGCCAGCAGCTTTGACAGGGGATACCATTACGAGCAGTACTTC.

This chain joins TRBV7-9 and TRBJ2-6; tentative D call: TRBD2 (7 bases). Looked up from germline, CDR1 is SEHNR and CDR2 is FQNEAQ (reference sequence). Trimming removed 2 bases from V and 0 bases from J, with 14 bases in between. The length of the CDR3 is 18 residues. The CDR3 bases are TGTGCCAGCAGCTTACGGGGGGCCACCATCTCTGGGGCCAACGTCCTGACTTTC. Protein: CASSLRGATISGANVLTF.

The genes are TRBV6-2 or TRBV6-3 and TRBJ1-6; TRBD1 might be the D (6 bases). Germline CDR1 MNHEY, CDR2 SVGEGT. V shed 8 bases and J shed 7 bases, with 12 bases lying between them. The CDR3 loop spans 13 amino acids. CDR3 sequence (DNA): TGTGCCAGCCTTCGGCAGGGGAATTCACCCCTCCACTTT. This translates into CASLRQGNSPLHF.

This clonotype was picked up many times. The chain combines TRBV11-1 with TRBJ2-5, with TRBD2 identical over 12 bases. This CDR3 is 16 amino acids long. CDR1 is SGHAT and CDR2 is FQDESV in the germline V gene (reference sequence). V shed 5 bases, J shed 4 bases, and the junction held 8 bases outside the gene matches. In nucleotides, the CDR3 is TGTGCCAGCAGCCCGACTCCGGGACTAGCGGGAGAGACCCAGTACTTC. Amino acid sequence: CASSPTPGLAGETQYF. The full variable domain, rest sourced from reference TRBV11-1 and TRBJ2-5, is EAEVAQSPRYKITEKSQAVAFWCDPISGHATLYWYRQILGQGPELLVQFQDESVVDDSQLPKDRFSAERLKGVDSTLKIQPAELGDSAMYLCASSPTPGLAGETQYFGPGTRLLVL.

This clonotype was observed at least ten times. The chain employs TRBV30 and TRBJ1-2; D is ambiguous. V lost 1 base and J lost 4, with 10 bases in between. The CDR3 consists of 13 residues. Germline V gene sequence: CDR1 GTSNPN, CDR2 SVGIG (reference sequence). The CDR3 region is CAWSALHSYGYTF. The CDR3 nucleotides are TGTGCCTGGAGTGCACTTCACAGCTATGGCTACACCTTC.

This clonotype has just a few counts. Here the CDR3 reads CASSIGTGMNTGELFF. Here the CDR3 DNA reads TGTGCCAGTAGTATAGGGACAGGGATGAACACCGGGGAGCTGTTTTTT. This sequence joins TRBV19 and TRBJ2-2, with 8 positions matching TRBD1. The V segment lost 1 base and the J segment 1 base; nucleotides outside the gene matches: 2. The CDR3 contains 16 residues. Germline V gives CDR1 LNHDA, CDR2 SQIVND (reference sequence). Complete variable domain (other parts from reference TRBV19 and TRBJ2-2): DGGITQSPKYLFRKEGQNVTLSCEQNLNHDAMYWYRQDPGQGLRLIYYSQIVNDFQKGDIAEGYSVSREKKESFPLTVTSAQKNPTAFYLCASSIGTGMNTGELFFGEGSRLTVL.

This clonotype was counted many times. The rearrangement joins TRBV28 to TRBJ1-2; TRBD1 aligns across 9 bases. The CDR3 has 15 amino acids. V dropped 4 bases and J dropped 4; count of bases not matched to a gene: 7. Germline lookup yields CDR1 MDHEN and CDR2 SYDVKM. CDR3 DNA: TGTGCCAGCAGTTCTGGACAGGGGTTACTCTATGGCTACACCTTC. It codes for CASSSGQGLLYGYTF.

Ten or more counts support this clonotype. This chain joins TRBV24-1 and TRBJ2-7; D might be TRBD1 (5 bases). The CDR3 is made up of 15 amino acids. The V end lost 0 bases, the J end lost 3 bases, and 11 bases lay between the germline ends. The V gene's germline CDR1 is KGHDR and CDR2 SFDVKD. The CDR3 bases are TGTGCCACCAGTGATTTGGGACATTTCCTCTACGAGCAGTACTTC. Protein product: CATSDLGHFLYEQYF.

In this sample, this clonotype turned up a few times. The chain carries TRBV27 and TRBJ1-2; TRBD1 is a possible D gene (6 bases). CDR1 MNHEY and CDR2 SMNVEV come from the germline V gene (reference sequence). V lost 4 bases, J lost 7 bases, and 10 bases lay in between. This CDR3 is 12 amino acids long. For the CDR3, the DNA is TGTGCCAGCAGTTCCGGGGGCGCTGGCTACACCTTC. As protein: CASSSGGAGYTF.

For the CDR3, the DNA is TGTGCCAGCAGCTTAGGCGGGAGAGGCAGTGAGCAGTTCTTC. This sequence encodes CASSLGGRGSEQFF. V usage is TRBV11-2 and J usage is TRBJ2-1; 7 nucleotides align to TRBD2. Germline V gene sequence: CDR1 SGHAT, CDR2 FQNNGV. V shed 1 base, J shed 9 bases, and the junction held 6 bases outside the gene matches. The CDR3 has 14 residues.

The chain employs TRBV30 and TRBJ1-1, with a tentative D call TRBD1 (5 bases). This CDR3 comprises 15 residues. V lost 4 bases, J lost 1 base, and 16 bases lay in between. The germline V gene encodes CDR1 GTSNPN and CDR2 SVGIG (reference sequence). This CDR3 is CAWTHQGKRNTEAFF. The CDR3 DNA sequence: TGTGCCTGGACCCACCAGGGTAAGCGGAACACTGAAGCTTTCTTT.

This clonotype has ten or more counts. V and J are TRBV18 and TRBJ2-5, with no clear D. Trimming stripped 1 base from V and 2 bases from J, with 5 bases between. This CDR3 spans 13 amino acids. Germline V gene sequence: CDR1 KGHSH, CDR2 LQKENI. The CDR3, as DNA: TGTGCCAGCTCACCACTTTCTCAAGAGACCCAGTACTTC. Translated, it gives CASSPLSQETQYF.

This clonotype was seen at least ten times. The chain employs TRBV12-3 or TRBV12-4 and TRBJ2-7, with 9 bases that match TRBD1. J lost 3 bases, V lost 5 bases, and 8 bases had no gene match. The CDR3 is 15 residues long. The CDR3 is CASSGWDRANYEQYF. The CDR3 coding sequence is TGTGCCAGCAGTGGTTGGGACAGGGCTAACTACGAGCAGTACTTC.